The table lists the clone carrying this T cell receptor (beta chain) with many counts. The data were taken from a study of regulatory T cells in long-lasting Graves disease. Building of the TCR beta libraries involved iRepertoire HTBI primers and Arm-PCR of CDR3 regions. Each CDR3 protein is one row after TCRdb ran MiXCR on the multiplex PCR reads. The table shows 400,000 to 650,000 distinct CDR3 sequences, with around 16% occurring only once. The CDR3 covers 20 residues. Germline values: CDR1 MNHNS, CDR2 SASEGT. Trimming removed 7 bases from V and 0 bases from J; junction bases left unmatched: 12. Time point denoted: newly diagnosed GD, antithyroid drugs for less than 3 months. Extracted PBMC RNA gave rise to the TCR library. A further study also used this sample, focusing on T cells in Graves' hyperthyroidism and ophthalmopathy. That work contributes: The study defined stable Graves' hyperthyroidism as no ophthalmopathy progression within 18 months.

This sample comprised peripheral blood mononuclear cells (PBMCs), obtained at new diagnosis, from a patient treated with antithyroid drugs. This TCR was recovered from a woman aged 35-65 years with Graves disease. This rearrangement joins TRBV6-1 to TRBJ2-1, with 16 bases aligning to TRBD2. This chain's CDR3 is CASTRLGTSGGGSSYNEQFF. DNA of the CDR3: TGTGCCAGCACTCGGTTAGGGACTAGCGGGGGGGGGAGCTCCTACAATGAGCAGTTCTTC.